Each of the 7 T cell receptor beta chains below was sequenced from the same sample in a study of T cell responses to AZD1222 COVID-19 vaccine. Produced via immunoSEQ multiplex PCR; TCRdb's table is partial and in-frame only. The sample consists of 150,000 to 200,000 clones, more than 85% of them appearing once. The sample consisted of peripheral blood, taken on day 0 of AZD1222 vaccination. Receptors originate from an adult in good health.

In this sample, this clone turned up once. In nucleotides, the CDR3 is TGTGCCAGCAGTGGTAGCGGGGGGGCCAATGAGCAGTTCTTC. Protein product: CASSGSGGANEQFF. The chain links TRBV28 to TRBJ2-1; 11 bases agree with TRBD2. Losses at the gene ends were 5 bases for V and 6 bases for J; bases not matched to a gene: 3. Per the germline V gene, CDR1 is MDHEN and CDR2 is SYDVKM. There are 14 residues in the CDR3.

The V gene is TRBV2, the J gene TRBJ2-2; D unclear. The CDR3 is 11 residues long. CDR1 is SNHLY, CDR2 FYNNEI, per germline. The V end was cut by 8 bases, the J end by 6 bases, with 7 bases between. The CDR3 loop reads CASGVAGELFF. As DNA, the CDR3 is TGTGCCAGCGGTGTCGCCGGGGAGCTGTTTTTT.

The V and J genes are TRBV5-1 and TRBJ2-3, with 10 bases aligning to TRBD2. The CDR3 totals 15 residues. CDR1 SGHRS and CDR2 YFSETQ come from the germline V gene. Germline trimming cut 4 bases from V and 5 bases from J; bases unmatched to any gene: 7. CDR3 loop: CASSAASGGGDTQYF. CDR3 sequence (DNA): TGCGCCAGCAGCGCCGCTAGCGGGGGAGGAGATACGCAGTATTTT.

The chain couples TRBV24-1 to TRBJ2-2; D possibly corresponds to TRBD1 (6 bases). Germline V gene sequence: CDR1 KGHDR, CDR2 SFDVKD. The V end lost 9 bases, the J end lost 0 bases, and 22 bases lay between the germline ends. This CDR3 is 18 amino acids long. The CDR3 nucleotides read TGTGCCACCTCATTTCCTTTTTCGGGACAAACGAACACCGGGGAGCTGTTTTTT. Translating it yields CATSFPFSGQTNTGELFF.

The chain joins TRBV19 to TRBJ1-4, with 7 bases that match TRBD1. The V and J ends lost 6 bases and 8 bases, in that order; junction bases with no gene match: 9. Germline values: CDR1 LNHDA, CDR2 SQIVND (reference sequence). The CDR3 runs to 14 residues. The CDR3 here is CASRADRRSEKLFF. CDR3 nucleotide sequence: TGTGCCAGTAGGGCGGACAGGCGGTCCGAAAAACTGTTTTTT.

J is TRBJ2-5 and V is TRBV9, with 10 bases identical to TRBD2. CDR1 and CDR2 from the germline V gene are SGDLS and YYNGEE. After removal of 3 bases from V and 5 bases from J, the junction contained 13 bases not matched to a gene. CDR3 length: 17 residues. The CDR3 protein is CASSAGPSGGARETQYF. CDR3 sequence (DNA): TGTGCCAGCAGCGCAGGACCCAGCGGGGGGGCCCGTGAGACCCAGTACTTC.

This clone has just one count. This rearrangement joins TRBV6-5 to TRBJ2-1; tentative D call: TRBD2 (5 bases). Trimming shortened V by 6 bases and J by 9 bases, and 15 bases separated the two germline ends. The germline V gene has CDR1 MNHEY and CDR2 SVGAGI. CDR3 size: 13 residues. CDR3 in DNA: TGTGCCAGCAGGACGATGAGGGAGTTTGAGCAGTTCTTC. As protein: CASRTMREFEQFF.